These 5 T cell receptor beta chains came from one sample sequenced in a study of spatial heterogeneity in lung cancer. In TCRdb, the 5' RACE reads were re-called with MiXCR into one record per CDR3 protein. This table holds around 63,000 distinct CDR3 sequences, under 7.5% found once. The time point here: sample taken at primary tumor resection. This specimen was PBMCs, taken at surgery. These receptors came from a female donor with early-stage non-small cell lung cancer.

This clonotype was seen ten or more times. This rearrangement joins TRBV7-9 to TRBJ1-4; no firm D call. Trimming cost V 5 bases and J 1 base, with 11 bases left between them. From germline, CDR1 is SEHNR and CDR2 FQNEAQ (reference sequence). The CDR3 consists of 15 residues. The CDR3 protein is CASSPGGVTNEKLFF. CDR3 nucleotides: TGTGCCAGCAGCCCTGGTGGCGTAACTAATGAAAAACTGTTTTTT.

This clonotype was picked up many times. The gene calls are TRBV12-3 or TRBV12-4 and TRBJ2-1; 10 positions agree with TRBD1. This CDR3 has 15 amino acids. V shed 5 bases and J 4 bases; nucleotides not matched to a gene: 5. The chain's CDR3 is CASSEPGQGYNEQFF. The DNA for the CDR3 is TGTGCCAGCAGTGAACCGGGACAGGGGTACAATGAGCAGTTCTTC.

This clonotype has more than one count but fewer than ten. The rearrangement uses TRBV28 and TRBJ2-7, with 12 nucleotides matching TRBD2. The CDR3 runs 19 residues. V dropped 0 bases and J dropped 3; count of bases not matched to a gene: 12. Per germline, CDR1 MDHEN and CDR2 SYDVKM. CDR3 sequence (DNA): TGTGCCAGCAGTTTATGGGGAGAGACAGGGGGACTAGCGGGCTACGAGCAGTACTTC. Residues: CASSLWGETGGLAGYEQYF.

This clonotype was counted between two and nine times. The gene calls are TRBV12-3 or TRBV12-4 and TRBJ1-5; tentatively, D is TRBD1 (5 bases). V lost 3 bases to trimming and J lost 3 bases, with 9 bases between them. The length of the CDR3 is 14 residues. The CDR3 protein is CASSFAQDNQPQHF. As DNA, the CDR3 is TGTGCCAGCAGTTTCGCACAGGACAATCAGCCCCAGCATTTT.

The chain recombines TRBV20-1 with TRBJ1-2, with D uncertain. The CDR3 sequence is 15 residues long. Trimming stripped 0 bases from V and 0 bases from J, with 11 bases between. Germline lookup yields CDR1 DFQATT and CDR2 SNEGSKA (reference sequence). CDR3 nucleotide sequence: TGCAGTGCTAGAGATTCTAGGGATGCTAACTATGGCTACACCTTC. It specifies CSARDSRDANYGYTF.